The 27 T cell receptor beta chains below were found in one sample sequenced in a study of blood T cells in healthy people across ages. Combining a sample-barcoded 5' primer with a J-beta primer mix, a second PCR ran for about 6 to 12 cycles. TCRdb independently ran MiXCR on the 5' RACE reads; one entry per CDR3 protein. The sample consists of roughly 800,000 distinct CDR3 sequences, 58% of them appearing once. The sample comprised blood. The receptor source for this set is a young man in good health.

This rearrangement joins TRBV29-1 to TRBJ2-3; D gene uncertain. The CDR3 spans 14 residues. From germline, CDR1 is SQVTM and CDR2 ANQGSEA. The V gene lost 4 bases and the J gene lost 1 base, with 12 bases spanning the gap. The CDR3 reads CSVVRPVGTDTQYF. The CDR3 nucleotides read TGCAGCGTTGTCAGGCCCGTTGGCACAGATACGCAGTATTTT.

The chain is built from TRBV6-1 and TRBJ2-3; TRBD1 agrees at 8 bases. Trimming at V came to 4 bases and at J to 1 base, leaving 4 bases not matched to a gene. Germline assignment: CDR1 MNHNS and CDR2 SASEGT. CDR3 length: 15 residues. The CDR3 spells CASSVETGGTDTQYF. CDR3 bases: TGTGCCAGCAGTGTTGAGACAGGGGGCACAGATACGCAGTATTTT.

In DNA form, the CDR3 reads TGTGCCAGCAATTACAGGGGAACTGAAGCTTTCTTT. Amino acid sequence: CASNYRGTEAFF. The J gene is TRBJ1-1, the V gene TRBV28, with 7 bases that match TRBD1. The CDR3 contains 12 residues. Looked up from germline, CDR1 is MDHEN and CDR2 is SYDVKM. Trimming took 7 bases from V and 5 from J; bases not matched to a gene: 4.

The chain couples TRBV6-2 or TRBV6-3 to TRBJ1-1; TRBD1 is a possible D gene (5 bases). V lost 10 bases and J 4 bases, leaving 19 bases between the germline ends. The CDR3 runs to 14 residues. The germline gives CDR1 MNHEY, CDR2 SVGEGT. The CDR3 nucleotides are TGTGCCACCTTGGAAGGGACTGTCGGCACTGAAGCTTTCTTT. This codes for CATLEGTVGTEAFF.

This clonotype was seen only a few times. The chain recombines TRBV2 with TRBJ1-5; the D is unclear. The germline CDR1 and CDR2 sequences are SNHLY and FYNNEI. The V and J ends lost 4 bases and 4 bases respectively, with 11 bases between them. The CDR3 is 14 residues long. This CDR3 is CASSATIQNQPQHF. CDR3 coding DNA: TGTGCCAGCAGTGCGACAATCCAAAATCAGCCCCAGCATTTT.

The chain is built from TRBV6-6 and TRBJ2-5; possible D gene TRBD2, 7 bases. V shed 8 bases and J shed 5 bases, with 18 bases lying between them. This CDR3 region has 14 residues. Germline CDR1 MNHNY, CDR2 SVGAGI (reference sequence). This chain's CDR3 is CASRGAGYSETQYF. CDR3 bases: TGTGCCAGCCGGGGGGCAGGGTATTCGGAGACCCAGTACTTC.

This sequence joins TRBV7-9 and TRBJ2-7; 12 bases are shared with TRBD2. The DNA end is more similar to TRBJ2-5, so the J call may be wrong. Per germline, CDR1 SEHNR and CDR2 FQNEAQ (reference sequence). The CDR3 extends over 17 amino acids. The CDR3 coding sequence is TGTGCCAGCAGCCAAAACCTAGGACTAGCGGGATCTGAGACCCAGTACTTC. Translating it yields CASSQNLGLAGSETQYF.

This sequence joins TRBV5-1 and TRBJ2-5; 10 nucleotides agree with TRBD1. CDR3 length: 16 amino acids. The V segment lost 4 bases and the J segment 2 bases; nucleotides outside the gene matches: 8. Germline V gene sequence: CDR1 SGHRS, CDR2 YFSETQ. The CDR3 nucleotides read TGCGCCAGCAGCATGAGGACAGGGGGGCTACAAGAGACCCAGTACTTC. This translates into CASSMRTGGLQETQYF.

This clonotype has just a few counts. The V and J genes are TRBV12-3 or TRBV12-4 and TRBJ2-1; maybe TRBD1 (7 bases). The V end lost 5 bases, the J end lost 8 bases, and 16 bases lay between the germline ends. The CDR3 contains 14 residues. The CDR3 DNA is TGTGCCAGCAGTCGTAAAACAGGGGAGGATGAGCAGTTCTTC. It translates to CASSRKTGEDEQFF.

This clonotype was recorded once. The junction does not match germline at one end; this may be a read error. The chain couples TRBV25-1 to TRBJ2-1; 9 positions agree with TRBD2. Germline values: CDR1 MGHDK, CDR2 SYGVNS. There are 12 residues in the CDR3. The CDR3 DNA is TGTGCCAGCAGTGAACAGACTAGCGGCCAGTTATTC. It encodes CASSEQTSGQLF.

This clonotype was counted only a few times. The V call is TRBV29-1, the J call TRBJ2-3, with 8 bases matching TRBD1. Looked up from germline, CDR1 is SQVTM and CDR2 is ANQGSEA. This CDR3 spans 12 amino acids. V dropped 6 bases and J dropped 7; count of bases not matched to a gene: 6. CDR3: CSVSGGRYTQYF. The CDR3 DNA sequence: TGCAGCGTGTCAGGGGGCAGGTATACGCAGTATTTT.

The chain combines TRBV6-2 or TRBV6-3 with TRBJ2-5, with 10 bases that match TRBD1. J lost 11 bases, V lost 10 bases, and 16 bases had no gene match. This CDR3 comprises 14 residues. Germline assignment: CDR1 MNHEY and CDR2 SVGEGT. The CDR3 here is CATKPGQGLNEQYF. DNA of the CDR3: TGTGCCACCAAACCGGGACAGGGGTTGAATGAGCAGTACTTC.

This chain uses TRBV4-1 with TRBJ1-6; 10 nucleotides match TRBD1. J gave up 8 bases and V 1 base, and 2 bases lay outside the gene matches. Germline V lookup: CDR1 MGHRA, CDR2 YSYEKL. The CDR3 has 15 amino acids. CDR3 sequence reads: CASSQGGQGYSPLHF. CDR3 nucleotide sequence: TGCGCCAGCAGCCAAGGGGGACAGGGGTATTCACCCCTCCACTTT.

This clonotype appeared a few times. The gene calls are TRBV5-1 and TRBJ1-1; D might be TRBD1 (6 bases). The CDR3 contains 15 residues. The V end lost 1 base, the J end lost 3 bases, and 13 bases lay between the germline ends. Germline CDR1 SGHRS, CDR2 YFSETQ. CDR3 residues: CASSLSGAADTEAFF. The CDR3 DNA is TGCGCCAGCAGCTTGTCAGGGGCCGCTGACACTGAAGCTTTCTTT.

As regards this clonotype: At one end, the junction sequence differs from germline, possibly due to a read error. This rearrangement joins TRBV18 to TRBJ2-7; no clear D gene. The CDR3 contains 13 residues. Germline V gene data show CDR1 as KGHSH and CDR2 as LQKENI. DNA of the CDR3: TGTGCCGGCTCACCATTATGGGGCTACGAGCAGTACTTC. Translated: CAGSPLWGYEQYF.

The V gene is TRBV10-3, the J gene TRBJ2-1, with 9 bases matching TRBD1. Germline V gives CDR1 ENHRY, CDR2 SYGVKD. The junction had 7 bases not matched to a gene; V was cut back by 4 bases and J by 9 bases. This CDR3 spans 14 amino acids. The CDR3 DNA follows: TGTGCCATCAGTGGGGGGGACAGGGAGAGTGAGCAGTTCTTC. It codes for CAISGGDRESEQFF.

The chain joins TRBV20-1 to TRBJ2-3; D remains ambiguous. Trimming pared 4 bases from V and 1 base from J, leaving 12 bases between. Germline V gene lookup returns CDR1 DFQATT and CDR2 SNEGSKA (reference sequence). The CDR3 is 14 residues long. The CDR3 region is CSAKSETGTDTQYF. The CDR3, as DNA: TGCAGTGCTAAGTCGGAGACCGGCACAGATACGCAGTATTTT.

The gene calls are TRBV9 and TRBJ2-1; D is unresolved. CDR1 is SGDLS, CDR2 YYNGEE, per germline. Trimming took 2 bases from V and 5 from J, leaving 5 bases between them. The CDR3 consists of 12 residues. As DNA, the CDR3 is TGTGCCAGCAGCGTCCGAAACAATGAGCAGTTCTTC. Encoded protein: CASSVRNNEQFF.

This chain uses TRBV11-3 with TRBJ2-1, with 8 bases matching TRBD2. This CDR3 comprises 16 residues. The junction had 7 bases not matched to a gene; V was cut back by 6 bases and J by 0 bases. Germline V CDR1 and CDR2: SGHNT, YENEEA. CDR3: CASSVAGPSSYNEQFF. As DNA, the CDR3 is TGTGCCAGCAGTGTAGCGGGGCCAAGCTCCTACAATGAGCAGTTCTTC.

Note on this clonotype: A read error may produce the germline difference seen at one junction end. This rearrangement joins TRBV28 to TRBJ2-1; no clear D gene. CDR3 length equals 16 residues. Per the germline V gene, CDR1 is MDHEN and CDR2 is SYDVKM. The CDR3 reads CASSPLGNGYNKEQFF. The DNA for the CDR3 is TGTGCCAGCAGTCCCCTTGGAAACGGGTACAACAAGGAGCAGTTCTTC.

This clonotype was counted between two and nine times. The V and J genes are TRBV10-3 and TRBJ2-7; D possibly uses TRBD1 or TRBD2 (5 bases each). This CDR3 is built from 16 residues. V lost 2 bases to trimming and J lost 1 base, with 15 bases between them. Germline V lookup: CDR1 ENHRY, CDR2 SYGVKD. This CDR3 is CAISEQGAEKSYEQYF. The CDR3 nucleotides read TGTGCCATCAGTGAGCAGGGAGCGGAGAAATCCTACGAGCAGTACTTC.

This clonotype appeared once. This sequence joins TRBV7-2 and TRBJ2-1; TRBD2 agrees at 10 bases. CDR1 and CDR2 (germline): SGHTA, FQGNSA. The CDR3 length is 17 residues. Trimming cost V 1 base and J 10 bases; bases outside gene matches: 13. The CDR3 DNA reads as TGTGCCAGCAGCTTAGAGGCTAGCGGGGGTCCTCATCCGGAGCAGTTCTTC. Encoded protein: CASSLEASGGPHPEQFF.

The V gene is TRBV5-4, the J gene TRBJ2-1, with TRBD2 identical over 9 bases. The length of the CDR3 is 15 residues. J lost 7 bases, V lost 2 bases, and 7 bases had no gene match. The germline V gene encodes CDR1 SGHNT and CDR2 YYREEE (reference sequence). The CDR3 spells CASSFGGGALNEQFF. CDR3 nucleotide sequence: TGTGCCAGCAGCTTTGGCGGGGGGGCCTTGAATGAGCAGTTCTTC.

This CDR3 reads CASKPTTGGNEQFF. The CDR3 DNA is TGTGCCAGCAAACCTACGACAGGGGGTAATGAGCAGTTCTTC. The chain combines TRBV7-3 with TRBJ2-1; the match to TRBD1 covers 9 bases. The germline CDR1 and CDR2 sequences are SGHTA and FQGTGA. The ends lost 7 bases at V and 7 bases at J; junction bases unmatched: 8. The CDR3 length is 14 residues. Using reference TRBV7-3 and TRBJ2-1 for the parts outside the CDR3, the full variable domain is GAGVSQTPSNKVTEKGKYVELRCDPISGHTALYWYRQSLGQGPEFLIYFQGTGAADDSGLPNDRFFAVRPEGSVSTLKIQRTERGDSAVYLCASKPTTGGNEQFFGPGTRLTVL.

The chain carries TRBV20-1 and TRBJ1-1, with D possibly matching TRBD1 (6 bases). V lost 6 bases, J lost 7 bases, and 18 bases lay in between. This CDR3 region has 13 residues. CDR1 and CDR2 (germline): DFQATT, SNEGSKA (reference sequence). CDR3 bases: TGCAGTGCGGCTAGCGGGGGCCTTTTTGAAGCTTTCTTT. Translation gives CSAASGGLFEAFF.

This chain links TRBV3-1 with TRBJ1-2, with TRBD1 as a possible D gene (6 bases). Trimming removed 4 bases from V and 7 bases from J, with 13 bases in between. The CDR3 runs to 13 residues. Germline V gene sequence: CDR1 LGHDT, CDR2 YNNKEL (reference sequence). Written as DNA, the CDR3 is TGTGCCAGCAGCCGCGAGAGGGGGACTGGCTACACCTTC. It yields the protein CASSRERGTGYTF. The whole variable domain, remainder taken from reference TRBV3-1 and TRBJ1-2, is DTAVSQTPKYLVTQMGNDKSIKCEQNLGHDTMYWYKQDSKKFLKIMFSYNNKELIINETVPNRFSPKSPDKAHLNLHINSLELGDSAVYFCASSRERGTGYTFGSGTRLTVV.

This clonotype was observed a handful of times. This chain joins TRBV10-3 and TRBJ2-7; 9 bases are shared with TRBD1. The germline V gene has CDR1 ENHRY and CDR2 SYGVKD. The CDR3 totals 14 residues. V dropped 6 bases and J dropped 1; count of bases not matched to a gene: 4. The CDR3 reads CAIRAGTGSYEQYF. In DNA, the CDR3 is TGTGCCATCAGAGCCGGGACAGGGTCCTACGAGCAGTACTTC.